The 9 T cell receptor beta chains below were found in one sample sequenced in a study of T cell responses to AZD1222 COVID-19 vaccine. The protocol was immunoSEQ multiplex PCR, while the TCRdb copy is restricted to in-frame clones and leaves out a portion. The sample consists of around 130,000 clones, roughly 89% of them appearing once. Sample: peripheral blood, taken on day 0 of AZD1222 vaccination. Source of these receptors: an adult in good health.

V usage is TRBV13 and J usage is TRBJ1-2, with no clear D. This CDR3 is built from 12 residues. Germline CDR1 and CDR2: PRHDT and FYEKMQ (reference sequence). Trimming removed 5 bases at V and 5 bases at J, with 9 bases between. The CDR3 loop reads CASSREFYGYTF. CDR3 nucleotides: TGTGCCAGCAGCCGGGAGTTTTATGGCTACACCTTC.

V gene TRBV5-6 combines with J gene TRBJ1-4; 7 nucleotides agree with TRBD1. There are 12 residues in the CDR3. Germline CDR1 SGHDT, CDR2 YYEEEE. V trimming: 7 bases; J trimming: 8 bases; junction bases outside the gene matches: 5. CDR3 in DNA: TGTGCCAGCGGGGACAGTCGGGAAAAACTGTTTTTT. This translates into CASGDSREKLFF.

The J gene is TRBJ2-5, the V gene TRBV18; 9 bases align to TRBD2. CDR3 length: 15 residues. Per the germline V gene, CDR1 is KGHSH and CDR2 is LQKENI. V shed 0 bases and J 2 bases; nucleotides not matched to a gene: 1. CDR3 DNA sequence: TGTGCCAGCTCACCACCGCTAGCGGGGCAAGAGACCCAGTACTTC. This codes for CASSPPLAGQETQYF. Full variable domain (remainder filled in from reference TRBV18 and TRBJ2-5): NAGVMQNPRHLVRRRGQEARLRCSPMKGHSHVYWYRQLPEEGLKFMVYLQKENIIDESGMPKERFSAEFPKEGPSILRIQQVVRGDSAAYFCASSPPLAGQETQYFGPGTRLLVL.

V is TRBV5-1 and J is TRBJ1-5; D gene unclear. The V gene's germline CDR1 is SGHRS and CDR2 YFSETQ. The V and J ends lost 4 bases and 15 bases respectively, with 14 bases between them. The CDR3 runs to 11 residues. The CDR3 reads CASSLRQVRHF. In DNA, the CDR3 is TGCGCCAGCAGCCTCCGTCAGGTGCGGCATTTT.

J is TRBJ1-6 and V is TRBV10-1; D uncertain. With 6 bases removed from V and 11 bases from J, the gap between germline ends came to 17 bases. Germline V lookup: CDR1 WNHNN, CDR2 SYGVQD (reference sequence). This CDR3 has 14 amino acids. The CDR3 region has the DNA TGCGCCAGCAGCCCCGGAGAGGGAGAACCACCCCTCCACTTT. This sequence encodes CASSPGEGEPPLHF.

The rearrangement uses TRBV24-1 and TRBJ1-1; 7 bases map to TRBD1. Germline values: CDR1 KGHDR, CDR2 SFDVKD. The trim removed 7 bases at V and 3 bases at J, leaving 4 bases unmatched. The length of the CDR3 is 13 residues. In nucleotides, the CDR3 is TGTGCCACCAGCGGAGGGGGCTACACTGAAGCTTTCTTT. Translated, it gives CATSGGGYTEAFF.

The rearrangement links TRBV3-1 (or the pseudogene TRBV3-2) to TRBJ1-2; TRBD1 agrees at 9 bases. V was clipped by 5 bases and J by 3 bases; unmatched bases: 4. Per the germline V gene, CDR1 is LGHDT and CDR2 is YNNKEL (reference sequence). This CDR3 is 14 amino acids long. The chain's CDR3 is CASSARDRDYGYTF. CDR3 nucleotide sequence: TGTGCCAGCAGCGCCCGGGACAGGGACTATGGCTACACCTTC.

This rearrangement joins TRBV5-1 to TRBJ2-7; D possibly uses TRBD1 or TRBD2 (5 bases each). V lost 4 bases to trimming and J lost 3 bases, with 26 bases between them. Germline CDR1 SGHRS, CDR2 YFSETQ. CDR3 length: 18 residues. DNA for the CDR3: TGCGCCAGCAGCCCGCGCGTCGGGCGAAGGGACGGCGTCTACGAGCAGTACTTC. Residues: CASSPRVGRRDGVYEQYF. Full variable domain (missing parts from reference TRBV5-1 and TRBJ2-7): KAGVTQTPRYLIKTRGQQVTLSCSPISGHRSVSWYQQTPGQGLQFLFEYFSETQRNKGNFPGRFSGRQFSNSRSEMNVSTLELGDSALYLCASSPRVGRRDGVYEQYFGPGTRLTVT.

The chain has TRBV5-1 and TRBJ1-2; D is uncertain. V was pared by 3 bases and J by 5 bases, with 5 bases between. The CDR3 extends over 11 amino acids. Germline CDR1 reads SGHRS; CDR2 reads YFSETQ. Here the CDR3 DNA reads TGCGCCAGCAGCTCGGATTATGGCTACACCTTC. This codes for CASSSDYGYTF.